What follows is one T cell receptor (beta chain) and its context. Its cognate antigen is unknown. The CDR3 extends over 14 amino acids. CDR1 SGHVS and CDR2 FQNEAQ come from the germline V gene. Between the trimmed V and J ends, which lost 4 bases and 6 bases, there was a span of 13 bases. This sample was included in a study of T cell responses to AZD1222 COVID-19 vaccine. Study observations and caveats: Donors were largely white British and mainly female; clonal diversity was possibly underestimated. At study baseline, merely roughly 6 AZD1222 recipients were seropositive. Compared with day 0, the breadth and depth of the Spike-specific TCR repertoire rose significantly after two doses of AZD1222.

Pooled samples include second doses given at about 4 or 12 weeks. The repertoire was sequenced with immunoSEQ multiplex PCR; TCRdb's copy has only in-frame clones and lacks some. The sample contains some 160,000 clones, 70% to 90% of which appear only once. The chain uses TRBV7-8 and TRBJ1-5, with D possibly matching TRBD1 (5 bases). The source is an adult who received the AZD1222 COVID-19 vaccine. Sequenced material: peripheral blood, taken 28 days after the second AZD1222 dose. The CDR3 DNA is TGTGCCAGCAGCTCCCACCTTGGGGGTCAGCCCCAGCATTTT. It translates to CASSSHLGGQPQHF.